The 5 T cell receptor beta chains reported below all come from one sample, sequenced in a study of T cell responses to AZD1222 COVID-19 vaccine. Generated by immunoSEQ multiplex PCR, the TCRdb table keeps only in-frame clones and is missing some. The repertoire holds 110,000 or so clones, with about 90% as singletons. Sequencing used peripheral blood, obtained on day 0 of AZD1222 vaccination. These receptors all stem from an adult in good health.

The chain couples TRBV12-5 to TRBJ2-3, with TRBD1 identical over 9 bases. Germline V CDR1 and CDR2: LGHNT, FRNRAP. The CDR3 loop spans 15 amino acids. The junction had 6 bases not matched to a gene; V was cut back by 6 bases and J by 2 bases. CDR3 in DNA: TGTGCTAGTGGCCCAGGGACAGGGCACACAGATACGCAGTATTTT. It translates to CASGPGTGHTDTQYF. The full variable domain, rest sourced from reference TRBV12-5 and TRBJ2-3, is DARVTQTPRHKVTEMGQEVTMRCQPILGHNTVFWYRQTMMQGLELLAYFRNRAPLDDSGMPKDRFSAEMPDATLATLKIQPSEPRDSAVYFCASGPGTGHTDTQYFGPGTRLTVL.

This chain joins TRBV3-1 (or the pseudogene TRBV3-2) and TRBJ1-2; tentative D call: TRBD1 (6 bases). CDR1 is LGHDT, CDR2 YNNKEL, per germline (reference sequence). The CDR3 has 14 residues. V dropped 3 bases and J dropped 5 bases, with 13 bases sitting between them. The CDR3 reads CASSHNKGGYGYTF. CDR3 DNA sequence: TGTGCCAGCAGCCACAATAAAGGGGGGTATGGCTACACCTTC.

In its sample, this clone was seen once. The V gene is TRBV19, the J gene TRBJ2-7, with a possible D match to TRBD1 (5 bases). V was shortened by 6 bases and J by 2 bases, with 14 bases between the two germline ends. This CDR3 is 14 amino acids long. The germline V gene encodes CDR1 LNHDA and CDR2 SQIVND (reference sequence). The CDR3 spells CASSLDIYTYEQYF. CDR3 sequence (DNA): TGTGCCAGTAGCCTGGACATATACACCTACGAGCAGTACTTC.

V usage is TRBV6-5 and J usage is TRBJ1-2; D perhaps matches TRBD1 (5 bases). CDR1 is MNHEY and CDR2 is SVGAGI in the germline V gene. V was pared by 2 bases and J by 8 bases, with 15 bases between. This CDR3 contains 14 residues. The CDR3 nucleotides are TGTGCCAGCAGTTACGCTGGGACTATCGGGGGCTACACCTTC. Protein sequence: CASSYAGTIGGYTF.

The V and J genes are TRBV9 and TRBJ2-3; 10 nucleotides match TRBD2. Unmatched junction bases numbered 4, after V lost 0 bases and J lost 3 bases. The germline gives CDR1 SGDLS, CDR2 YYNGEE. There are 16 residues in the CDR3. The CDR3 coding sequence is TGTGCCAGCAGCGTAGGGTCTAGCGGGAGAACAGATACGCAGTATTTT. Protein: CASSVGSSGRTDTQYF.